Below, 3 T cell receptor beta chains from the same sample are listed, as sequenced in a study of technical replicates of blood from a few donors. This table comes from immunoSEQ multiplex PCR, and its TCRdb copy is limited to in-frame clones, with some not included. The sample yields some 80,000 clones, about 91% seen once. Sequencing was performed on T cells isolated from PBMCs. These receptors all come from a human donor in good health.

This clone showed up just once. The genes are TRBV6-6 and TRBJ2-7; D call uncertain. This CDR3 contains 12 residues. Between the trimmed V and J ends, which lost 4 bases and 4 bases, there was a span of 8 bases. CDR1 is MNHNY, CDR2 SVGAGI, per germline (reference sequence). The CDR3 region is CASSSQVYEQYF. The CDR3 nucleotides are TGTGCCAGCAGTTCGCAGGTGTACGAGCAGTACTTC.

This rearrangement joins TRBV5-1 to TRBJ2-1; a weak D match, TRBD2 (5 bases). The V end was cut by 2 bases, the J end by 10 bases, with 13 bases between. The length of the CDR3 is 13 residues. The germline gives CDR1 SGHRS, CDR2 YFSETQ. The CDR3 DNA sequence: TGCGCCAGCAGCTTAGCCCATGGACTCGAGCAGTTCTTC. It is translated as CASSLAHGLEQFF. Full variable domain (missing parts from reference TRBV5-1 and TRBJ2-1): KAGVTQTPRYLIKTRGQQVTLSCSPISGHRSVSWYQQTPGQGLQFLFEYFSETQRNKGNFPGRFSGRQFSNSRSEMNVSTLELGDSALYLCASSLAHGLEQFFGPGTRLTVL.

The chain employs TRBV2 and TRBJ1-2; D call uncertain. The CDR3 is 14 residues long. Looked up from germline, CDR1 is SNHLY and CDR2 is FYNNEI. V dropped 4 bases and J dropped 0 bases, with 9 bases sitting between them. DNA of the CDR3: TGTGCCAGCAGTGCCGTCACAGCTAACTATGGCTACACCTTC. The encoded protein is CASSAVTANYGYTF.